This TCR beta chain was sequenced in a study of T cells after yellow fever vaccination. The CDR3 length is 17 residues. Per germline, CDR1 SGHTA and CDR2 FQGNSA. V lost 5 bases and J 2 bases, leaving 18 bases between the germline ends. Each CDR3 protein gets one entry after TCRdb re-called the 5' RACE reads with MiXCR. The sample contains about 160,000 distinct CDR3 sequences, around 7.3% of which appear only once. The TCR sequence derives from a young man who received the YFV17D yellow fever vaccine. The chain links TRBV7-2 to TRBJ1-4, with D possibly TRBD1 on 5 matching bases. This sample comprised CD4+ T cells sorted from PBMCs, obtained around 5 days after the first yellow fever vaccination. CDR3 amino acids: CASSTGKPGRTNEKLFF. The CDR3 coding sequence is TGTGCCAGCAGCACCGGGAAACCGGGACGGACTAATGAAAAACTGTTTTTT.